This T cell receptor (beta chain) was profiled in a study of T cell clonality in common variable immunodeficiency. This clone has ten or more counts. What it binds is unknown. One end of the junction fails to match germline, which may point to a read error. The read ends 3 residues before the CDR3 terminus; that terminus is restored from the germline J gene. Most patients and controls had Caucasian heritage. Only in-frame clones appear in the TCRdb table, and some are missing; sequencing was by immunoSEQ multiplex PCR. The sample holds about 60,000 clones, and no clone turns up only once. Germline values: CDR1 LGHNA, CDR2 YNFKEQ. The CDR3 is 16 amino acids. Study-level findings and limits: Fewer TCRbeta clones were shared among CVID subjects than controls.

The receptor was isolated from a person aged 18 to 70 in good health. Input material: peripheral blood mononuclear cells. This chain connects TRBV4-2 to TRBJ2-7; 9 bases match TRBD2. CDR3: CASSHFRAGGPDEQYF. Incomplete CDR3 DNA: TGCGCCAGCAGCCATTTTAGGGCGGGAGGGCCCGACGAG.